This TCR beta chain appears in the sequencing data of a study of human T cells and chemical hapten exposure. Whole-study findings and limits: The donor cohort had alopecia, so its immune response may not match that of healthy people.

Indicated time point: pre-sensitization, week 0. Sample treatment: therapeutic diphenylcyclopropenone sensitization with weekly scalp DPC. Staff drew blood before applying each patch test. Sequencing started from total RNA isolated from unfractionated whole blood. The sample holds many counts of this clonotype. Its antigen remains unidentified. CDR1 SQVTM and CDR2 ANQGSEA come from the germline V gene. The V gene end was trimmed by 6 bases and the J gene end by 2 bases; junction bases not matched to a gene: 3. This CDR3 contains 13 residues. Each cDNA molecule in the library carried unique molecular identifiers. TCRdb re-analysed the RACE reads in MiXCR, keeping a single row per CDR3 protein. The sample holds 350,000 to 450,000 distinct CDR3 sequences; 5% to 6.5% are singletons and the top ten take 2.5% to 3%.

The TCR sequence derives from a woman between 50 and 59 years old with alopecia areata. Some clones in this sample may be carry-over from other donors' samples. The sequencing here drew on whole blood, taken in connection with sensitization to the hapten diphenylcyclopropenone (DPC). The chain recombines TRBV29-1 with TRBJ2-7; 11 nucleotides line up with TRBD2. The CDR3 coding sequence is TGCAGCGTGATAGCGGGAGGGGCCTACGAGCAGTACTTC. This translates into CSVIAGGAYEQYF.